Presented here are 2 T cell receptor beta chains from one specimen sequenced in a study of control samples from healthy donors and cancer patients. Using immunoSEQ multiplex PCR, the repertoire was profiled, and TCRdb retains in-frame clones only, with some absent. The table includes around 120,000 clones, approximately 92% detected once. The material sequenced was PBMCs. Receptor source: a woman between 45 and 60 years old with colorectal cancer.

The chain recombines TRBV16 with TRBJ1-5; tentatively, D is TRBD1 (5 bases). The ends were cut back, 3 bases at V and 7 bases at J, with 16 bases in the middle. Germline V gene lookup returns CDR1 KGHSY and CDR2 FQNENV. The CDR3 loop spans 15 amino acids. The CDR3 bases are TGTGCCAGCAGCCAGGGGCCCGTCCCCCGACAGCCCCAGCATTTT. Its protein product is CASSQGPVPRQPQHF.

The CDR3 DNA reads TGTGCCAGCAGTGCTTGGGGAATGAACACTGAAGCTTTCTTT. Protein product: CASSAWGMNTEAFF. The chain recombines TRBV2 with TRBJ1-1; D unclear. The V end was cut by 4 bases, the J end by 0 bases, with 9 bases between. The CDR3 has 14 amino acids. The germline V gene has CDR1 SNHLY and CDR2 FYNNEI. Based on the CDR3 plus reference TRBV2 and TRBJ1-1, the full variable domain is EPEVTQTPSHQVTQMGQEVILRCVPISNHLYFYWYRQILGQKVEFLVSFYNNEISEKSEIFDDQFSVERPDGSNFTLKIRSTKLEDSAMYFCASSAWGMNTEAFFGQGTRLTVV.